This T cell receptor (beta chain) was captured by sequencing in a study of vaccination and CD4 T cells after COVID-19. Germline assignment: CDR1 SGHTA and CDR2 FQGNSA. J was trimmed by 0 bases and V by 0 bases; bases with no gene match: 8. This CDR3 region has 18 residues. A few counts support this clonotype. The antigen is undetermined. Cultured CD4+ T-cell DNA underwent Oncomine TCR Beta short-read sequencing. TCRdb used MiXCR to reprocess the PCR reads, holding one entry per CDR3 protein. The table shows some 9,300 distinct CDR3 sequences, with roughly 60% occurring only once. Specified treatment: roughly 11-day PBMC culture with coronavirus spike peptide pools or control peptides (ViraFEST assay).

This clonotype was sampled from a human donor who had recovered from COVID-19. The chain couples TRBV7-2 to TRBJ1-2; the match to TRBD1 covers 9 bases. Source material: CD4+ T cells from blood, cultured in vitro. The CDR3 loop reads CASSLAVAGQGANYGYTF. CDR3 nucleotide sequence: TGTGCCAGCAGCTTAGCGGTGGCGGGACAGGGAGCTAACTATGGCTACACCTTC. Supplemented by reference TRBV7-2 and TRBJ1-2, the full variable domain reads GAGVSQSPSNKVTEKGKDVELRCDPISGHTALYWYRQSLGQGLEFLIYFQGNSAPDKSGLPSDRFSAERTGGSVSTLTIQRTQQEDSAVYLCASSLAVAGQGANYGYTFGSGTRLTVV.